This T cell receptor beta chain stems from a study of CD8+ T cells in alopecia areata. Regarding the study as a whole: Sequenced scalp T cells also include alphabeta T cells resident in normal skin. Unlike in mice, where it was clearer, TCR sharing across patients was less clear, possibly HLA-related. More clonal than normal scalp was lesional scalp, particularly alopecia totalis/universalis.

cDNA serving as the sequencing template came from extracted, reverse transcribed RNA. Sequencing used immunoSEQ multiplex PCR; TCRdb keeps in-frame clones, though not all of them. In the table there are about 200,000 clones, more than 55% of which are singletons. Using a FACSAria, the CD4+ and CD8+ T cells were sorted from the PBMCs. For this clone: Its antigen is currently unknown.

V dropped 5 bases and J dropped 7 bases, with 20 bases sitting between them. Germline loops: CDR1 SEHNR, CDR2 FQNEAQ (reference sequence). The CDR3 is 15 amino acids. Sequencing was performed on CD8+ T cells sorted from blood. The rearrangement links TRBV7-9 to TRBJ1-2, with D perhaps matching TRBD1 (6 bases). The receptor was isolated from a human donor in good health. The CDR3 DNA follows: TGTGCCAGCAGCCCGGCCCCGGGGGGCGGTTCTGGCTACACCTTC. Amino acid sequence: CASSPAPGGGSGYTF. Using reference TRBV7-9 and TRBJ1-2 for the parts outside the CDR3, the full variable domain is DTGVSQNPRHKITKRGQNVTFRCDPISEHNRLYWYRQTLGQGPEFLTYFQNEAQLEKSRLLSDRFSAERPKGSFSTLEIQRTEQGDSAMYLCASSPAPGGGSGYTFGSGTRLTVV.